The present entry profiles one T cell receptor (beta chain) with its context. Its antigen remains unknown. The sample originates from a study of post-analysis software for immune sequencing data. V was clipped by 2 bases and J by 7 bases, with 11 bases between them. The CDR3 length is 13 residues. Germline CDR1 and CDR2: LGHDT and YNNKEL (reference sequence). Unique molecular identifiers were built into the TCR beta cDNA libraries. TCRdb processed the PCR reads anew with MiXCR; each CDR3 protein has one entry. The table lists about 820,000 distinct CDR3 sequences, approximately 50% of them singletons, with 4.6% in the top ten. Points from the study as a whole: Four or five TRBV segments, TRBV5-6, TRBV5-1 and TRBV20-1 among them, were found more frequent in patients than controls.

Source material: blood. The source is a girl between 10 and 17 years old with multiple sclerosis. The chain recombines TRBV3-1 with TRBJ2-5; D is tentatively TRBD1 or TRBD2 (5 bases each). CDR3 nucleotide sequence: TGTGCCAGCAGCCAAAGACGGGGCGGGACCCAGTACTTC. Amino acid sequence: CASSQRRGGTQYF.